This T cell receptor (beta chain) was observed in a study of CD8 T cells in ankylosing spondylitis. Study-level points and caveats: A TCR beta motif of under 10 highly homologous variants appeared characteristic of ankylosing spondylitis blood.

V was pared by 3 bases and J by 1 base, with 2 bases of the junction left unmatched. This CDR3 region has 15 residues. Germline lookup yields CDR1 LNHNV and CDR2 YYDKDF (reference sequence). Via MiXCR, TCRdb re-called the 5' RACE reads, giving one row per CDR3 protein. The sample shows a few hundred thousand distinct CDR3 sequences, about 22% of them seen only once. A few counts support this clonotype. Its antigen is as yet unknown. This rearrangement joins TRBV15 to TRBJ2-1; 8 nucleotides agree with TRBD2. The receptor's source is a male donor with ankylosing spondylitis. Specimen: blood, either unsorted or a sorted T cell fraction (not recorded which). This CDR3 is CATSRRGGSYNEQFF. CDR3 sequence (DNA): TGTGCCACCAGCAGGCGCGGGGGGTCCTACAATGAGCAGTTCTTC.